One and the same sample provided the 27 T cell receptor beta chains below, sequenced in a study of cytomegalovirus exposure and HLA in healthy donors. The primer mix had 60 Vbeta and 13 Jbeta primers. The data were produced by immunoSEQ multiplex PCR, yet TCRdb's version contains in-frame clones alone and is incomplete. This table has fewer than 130,000 clones, around 79% appearing once. The sequenced sample was PBMCs. The receptors shown here come from a middle-aged woman in good health and CMV-seronegative.

This chain uses TRBV7-2 with TRBJ2-7; D perhaps matches TRBD1 (5 bases). The CDR3 length is 17 residues. V was pared by 5 bases and J by 0 bases, with 20 bases between. Germline V gives CDR1 SGHTA, CDR2 FQGNSA. The CDR3 DNA is TGTGCCAGCAGCGCTAGTCTAAGGGGCAGTCGCTCCTACGAGCAGTACTTC. Amino acids: CASSASLRGSRSYEQYF. Full variable domain (rest looked up from reference TRBV7-2 and TRBJ2-7): GAGVSQSPSNKVTEKGKDVELRCDPISGHTALYWYRQSLGQGLEFLIYFQGNSAPDKSGLPSDRFSAERTGGSVSTLTIQRTQQEDSAVYLCASSASLRGSRSYEQYFGPGTRLTVT.

This clone appeared a few times. V is TRBV27 and J is TRBJ2-2; 8 nucleotides match TRBD1. V was clipped by 5 bases and J by 7 bases; unmatched bases: 6. CDR1 and CDR2 from the germline V gene are MNHEY and SMNVEV (reference sequence). The CDR3 spans 14 residues. For the CDR3, the DNA is TGTGCCAGCAGTCCGACAGGGGACTTCGGGGAGCTGTTTTTT. Translating it yields CASSPTGDFGELFF.

This chain links TRBV15 with TRBJ1-5; no definite D call. Germline assignment: CDR1 LNHNV and CDR2 YYDKDF (reference sequence). V lost 0 bases, J lost 9 bases, and 15 bases lay in between. This CDR3 contains 15 residues. CDR3 sequence: CATSRDGRGSLPQHF. CDR3 bases: TGTGCCACCAGCAGAGATGGGAGAGGCAGCCTGCCCCAGCATTTT. Combining the CDR3 with reference TRBV15 and TRBJ1-5 gives the whole variable domain DAMVIQNPRYQVTQFGKPVTLSCSQTLNHNVMYWYQQKSSQAPKLLFHYYDKDFNNEADTPDNFQSRRPNTSFCFLDIRSPGLGDTAMYLCATSRDGRGSLPQHFGDGTRLSIL.

The chain couples TRBV7-2 to TRBJ2-1, with D perhaps matching TRBD2 (6 bases). Trimming pared 5 bases from V and 3 bases from J, leaving 17 bases between. The V gene's germline CDR1 is SGHTA and CDR2 FQGNSA. The CDR3 spans 16 residues. The chain's CDR3 is CASSPMTRKGYNEQFF. CDR3 DNA sequence: TGTGCCAGCAGCCCCATGACTAGGAAAGGCTACAATGAGCAGTTCTTC.

V gene TRBV7-9 combines with J gene TRBJ2-3, with unresolved D. This CDR3 contains 12 residues. The V and J ends lost 1 base and 6 bases respectively, with 5 bases between them. CDR1 and CDR2 from the germline V gene are SEHNR and FQNEAQ (reference sequence). CDR3 nucleotide sequence: TGTGCCAGCAGCTTAGATTCGGATACGCAGTATTTT. Its protein is CASSLDSDTQYF. Full variable domain (outside the CDR3, taken from reference TRBV7-9 and TRBJ2-3): DTGVSQNPRHKITKRGQNVTFRCDPISEHNRLYWYRQTLGQGPEFLTYFQNEAQLEKSRLLSDRFSAERPKGSFSTLEIQRTEQGDSAMYLCASSLDSDTQYFGPGTRLTVL.

V and J are TRBV30 and TRBJ1-5, with D perhaps matching TRBD1 (5 bases). Germline CDR1 GTSNPN, CDR2 SVGIG (reference sequence). The germline V and J ends were trimmed by 0 bases and 2 bases, with 14 bases remaining between them. The CDR3 loop spans 16 amino acids. CDR3 in DNA: TGTGCCTGGAGTGTAACCGGGAGGGGAGGCAATCAGCCCCAGCATTTT. This gives the protein CAWSVTGRGGNQPQHF.

This clone has more than one count but fewer than ten. This rearrangement joins TRBV5-6 to TRBJ2-1; TRBD2 matches at 9 bases. CDR3 length: 17 residues. Trimming took 2 bases from V and 5 from J; bases not matched to a gene: 11. Germline-derived CDR1 and CDR2 are SGHDT and YYEEEE. DNA for the CDR3: TGTGCCAGCAGCTTCGACCGGACTAGCGCCGTCAACAATGAGCAGTTCTTC. It specifies CASSFDRTSAVNNEQFF.

As to this clone: In the same sample, other DNA sequences code for this CDR3. This sequence joins TRBV11-2 and TRBJ2-2, with 7 positions matching TRBD2. This CDR3 comprises 16 residues. Germline CDR1 is SGHAT and CDR2 is FQNNGV. The junction had 4 bases not matched to a gene; V was cut back by 3 bases and J by 0 bases. In DNA form, the CDR3 reads TGTGCCAGCAGCTTGAGCGGGGAAACGAACACCGGGGAGCTGTTTTTT. This translates into CASSLSGETNTGELFF.

The genes are TRBV14 and TRBJ2-5; D remains ambiguous. The CDR3 has 14 amino acids. Germline loops: CDR1 SGHDN, CDR2 FVKESK. The ends were cut back, 1 base at V and 7 bases at J, with 13 bases in the middle. The CDR3 DNA sequence: TGTGCCAGCAGCCAAGGCGCGCGGTCCGTGACCCAGTACTTC. This gives the protein CASSQGARSVTQYF.

This clone was detected only a few times. The rearrangement joins TRBV9 to TRBJ2-3; TRBD1 agrees at 7 bases. V trimming: 4 bases; J trimming: 1 base; junction bases outside the gene matches: 9. Germline V CDR1 and CDR2: SGDLS, YYNGEE. This CDR3 contains 16 residues. The DNA of the CDR3 is TGTGCCAGCAGCTCTTCATACACAGGGGGCACAGATACGCAGTATTTT. Its translation: CASSSSYTGGTDTQYF.

The V gene is TRBV11-2, the J gene TRBJ1-2; the match to TRBD1 covers 9 bases. This CDR3 comprises 14 residues. Germline V gives CDR1 SGHAT, CDR2 FQNNGV. The V gene end was trimmed by 5 bases and the J gene end by 6 bases; junction bases not matched to a gene: 7. The CDR3 bases are TGTGCCAGCAGCGCCGGGACAGGGACCCATGGCTACACCTTC. It translates to CASSAGTGTHGYTF.

The chain joins TRBV5-8 to TRBJ1-5; D might be TRBD1 (5 bases). Germline CDR1 is SGHTS and CDR2 is YDEGEE. The CDR3 loop spans 14 amino acids. The V end was cut by 4 bases, the J end by 1 base, with 9 bases between. In DNA, the CDR3 is TGTGCCAGCAGCCCGGGGGGAAGCAATCAGCCCCAGCATTTT. It codes for CASSPGGSNQPQHF. The full variable domain, with the rest looked up from reference TRBV5-8 and TRBJ1-5, is EAGVTQSPTHLIKTRGQQATLRCSPISGHTSVYWYQQALGLGLQFLLWYDEGEERNRGNFPPRFSGRQFPNYSSELNVNALELEDSALYLCASSPGGSNQPQHFGDGTRLSIL.

The chain links TRBV9 to TRBJ1-6; TRBD1 aligns across 11 bases. The CDR3 sequence is 14 residues long. Germline values: CDR1 SGDLS, CDR2 YYNGEE. J was trimmed by 8 bases and V by 3 bases; bases with no gene match: 1. As DNA, the CDR3 is TGTGCCAGCAGCGAGGGACAGGGGGATTCACCCCTCCACTTT. It yields the protein CASSEGQGDSPLHF. The full variable domain, completed using reference TRBV9 and TRBJ1-6, is DSGVTQTPKHLITATGQRVTLRCSPRSGDLSVYWYQQSLDQGLQFLIQYYNGEERAKGNILERFSAQQFPDLHSELNLSSLELGDSALYFCASSEGQGDSPLHFGNGTRLTVT.

The rearrangement uses TRBV15 and TRBJ1-2; D is perhaps TRBD1 (5 bases). Between the trimmed V and J ends, which lost 4 bases and 6 bases, there was a span of 24 bases. The CDR3 is made up of 17 amino acids. Germline-derived CDR1 and CDR2 are LNHNV and YYDKDF (reference sequence). The CDR3 region has the DNA TGTGCCACCAGCATGCCTTACAGGAGCCAGATCGGTGATGGCTACACCTTC. It codes for CATSMPYRSQIGDGYTF.

The chain recombines TRBV6-6 with TRBJ2-2; maybe TRBD2 (5 bases). The V gene lost 8 bases and the J gene lost 0 bases, with 13 bases spanning the gap. The CDR3 is 15 residues long. Germline V gene sequence: CDR1 MNHNY, CDR2 SVGAGI (reference sequence). CDR3 protein: CASFRGGSNTGELFF. DNA for the CDR3: TGTGCCAGCTTCCGAGGAGGCTCGAACACCGGGGAGCTGTTTTTT.

This clone came up a few times. The chain recombines TRBV5-6 with TRBJ2-1; 10 nucleotides agree with TRBD1. The V gene end was trimmed by 5 bases and the J gene end by 4 bases; junction bases not matched to a gene: 6. The CDR3 has 15 amino acids. Germline CDR1 reads SGHDT; CDR2 reads YYEEEE. As DNA, the CDR3 is TGTGCCAGCAGTACAGGACAGGGGGTATACAATGAGCAGTTCTTC. It specifies CASSTGQGVYNEQFF.

This clone is a singleton in its sample. The chain combines TRBV12-2 with TRBJ2-1; the table's D gene call, TRBD2, was not cross checked with the DNA. TRBV12-2 is deemed a pseudogene. The CDR3 runs 13 residues. This chain's CDR3 is CAYEETFADEQFF. The CDR3 coding sequence is TGTGCATATGAGGAGACTTTTGCAGATGAGCAGTTCTTC.

The chain employs TRBV27 and TRBJ2-3; a possible D gene is TRBD2 (6 bases). Per the germline V gene, CDR1 is MNHEY and CDR2 is SMNVEV (reference sequence). V was trimmed by 8 bases and J by 0 bases, leaving 24 bases between them. The CDR3 spans 18 residues. CDR3 region: CASWHASVFLTSTDTQYF. The CDR3, as DNA: TGTGCCAGCTGGCATGCTAGCGTCTTCCTTACTAGCACAGATACGCAGTATTTT.

The sample holds one count of this clone. This sequence joins TRBV28 and TRBJ2-7; D remains unclear. This CDR3 comprises 12 residues. Trimming stripped 8 bases from V and 0 bases from J, with 8 bases between. Per the germline V gene, CDR1 is MDHEN and CDR2 is SYDVKM. The CDR3 sequence: CASSGSSYEQYF. The DNA of the CDR3 is TGTGCCAGCTCGGGTAGCTCCTACGAGCAGTACTTC.

The rearrangement uses TRBV18 and TRBJ2-5, with a possible D match to TRBD2 (5 bases). Germline CDR1 and CDR2: KGHSH and LQKENI. Trimming removed 2 bases from V and 1 base from J, with 8 bases in between. This CDR3 comprises 14 residues. Here the CDR3 reads CASSPSGSQETQYF. The CDR3 bases are TGTGCCAGCTCACCATCGGGGTCCCAAGAGACCCAGTACTTC.

The chain employs TRBV7-2 and TRBJ1-3; D perhaps matches TRBD1 (5 bases). Trimming cost V 5 bases and J 4 bases, with 12 bases left between them. Germline V CDR1 and CDR2: SGHTA, FQGNSA. The CDR3 consists of 14 residues. The CDR3 bases are TGTGCCAGCAGCGACGGGGGGTTCGGAAACACCATATATTTT. It codes for CASSDGGFGNTIYF.

This clone has only one observation. The genes are TRBV6-6 and TRBJ1-2; maybe TRBD1 (6 bases). The CDR3 contains 14 residues. The V gene's germline CDR1 is MNHNY and CDR2 SVGAGI (reference sequence). The germline V and J ends were trimmed by 0 bases and 8 bases, with 13 bases remaining between them. The CDR3 protein is CASSYSGPQGGYTF. Here the CDR3 DNA reads TGTGCCAGCAGTTACTCGGGTCCCCAGGGGGGCTACACCTTC.

The chain recombines TRBV4-3 with TRBJ2-1; no firm D call. Trimming took 4 bases from V and 2 from J, leaving 9 bases between them. The CDR3 is 14 amino acids. Per the germline V gene, CDR1 is LGHNA and CDR2 is YSLEER. CDR3 in DNA: TGCGCCAGCAGCCCACAAAACCCCTACAATGAGCAGTTCTTC. It specifies CASSPQNPYNEQFF.

The chain combines TRBV7-2 with TRBJ2-3; D is unresolved. The germline V gene encodes CDR1 SGHTA and CDR2 FQGNSA. The CDR3 runs 11 residues. V lost 7 bases to trimming and J lost 0 bases, with 2 bases between them. CDR3 region: CASTSTDTQYF. Here the CDR3 DNA reads TGTGCCAGCACTAGCACAGATACGCAGTATTTT.

The V call is TRBV19, the J call TRBJ1-5; the match to TRBD1 covers 9 bases. Germline CDR1 and CDR2: LNHDA and SQIVND (reference sequence). The CDR3 sequence is 14 residues long. J was trimmed by 7 bases and V by 4 bases; bases with no gene match: 5. This CDR3 is CASSTQGARQPQHF. CDR3 nucleotide sequence: TGTGCCAGTAGTACACAGGGGGCGAGGCAGCCCCAGCATTTT.

As concerns this clone: Distinct nucleotide sequences in the sample also encode this CDR3. The chain has TRBV2 and TRBJ1-6; TRBD1 might be the D (5 bases). This CDR3 has 17 residues. Germline V gene sequence: CDR1 SNHLY, CDR2 FYNNEI. The V gene lost 1 base and the J gene lost 7 bases, with 17 bases spanning the gap. The CDR3 protein is CASSEDRSAQWNSPLHF. Here the CDR3 DNA reads TGTGCCAGCAGTGAAGACAGGTCAGCCCAGTGGAATTCACCCCTCCACTTT. The full variable domain, rest sourced from reference TRBV2 and TRBJ1-6, is EPEVTQTPSHQVTQMGQEVILRCVPISNHLYFYWYRQILGQKVEFLVSFYNNEISEKSEIFDDQFSVERPDGSNFTLKIRSTKLEDSAMYFCASSEDRSAQWNSPLHFGNGTRLTVT.

This sequence joins TRBV29-1 and TRBJ2-3; perhaps TRBD1 as D (6 bases). Trimming left V 3 bases short and J 4 bases short, with 14 bases between. CDR3 size: 14 residues. Germline CDR1 and CDR2: SQVTM and ANQGSEA. CDR3 sequence: CSVDGGRVSDTQYF. The CDR3 nucleotides read TGCAGCGTTGATGGGGGCAGGGTTTCAGATACGCAGTATTTT.